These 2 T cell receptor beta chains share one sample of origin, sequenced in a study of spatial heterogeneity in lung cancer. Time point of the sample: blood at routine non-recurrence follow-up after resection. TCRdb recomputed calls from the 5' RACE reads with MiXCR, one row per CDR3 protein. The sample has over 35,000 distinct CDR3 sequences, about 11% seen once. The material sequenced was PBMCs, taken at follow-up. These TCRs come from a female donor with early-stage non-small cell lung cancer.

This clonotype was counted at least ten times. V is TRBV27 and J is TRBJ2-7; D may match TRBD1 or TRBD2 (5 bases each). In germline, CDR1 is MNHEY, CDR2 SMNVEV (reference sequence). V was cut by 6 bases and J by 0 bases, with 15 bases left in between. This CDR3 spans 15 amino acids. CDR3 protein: CASRVIWGFSYEQYF. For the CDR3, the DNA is TGTGCCAGCAGGGTAATATGGGGGTTCTCCTACGAGCAGTACTTC.

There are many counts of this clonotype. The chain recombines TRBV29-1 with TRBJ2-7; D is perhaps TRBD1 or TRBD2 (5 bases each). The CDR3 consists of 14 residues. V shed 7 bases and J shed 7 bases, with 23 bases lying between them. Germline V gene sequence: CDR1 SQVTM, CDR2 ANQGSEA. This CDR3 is CSADGTEPSCEQYF. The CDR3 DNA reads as TGCAGCGCAGACGGGACGGAGCCATCCTGTGAGCAGTACTTC.